Shown below are 23 T cell receptor beta chains from a single sample sequenced in a study of Graves' ophthalmopathy and Graves' hyperthyroidism. Amplification of TCR beta CDR3 regions used RNA transcripts. Second-round multiplex PCR followed a first-round RT-PCR using HTBI primers. TCRdb called the multiplex PCR reads again in MiXCR, with one record for every CDR3 protein. The sample carries 500,000 to 700,000 distinct CDR3 sequences, under 45% recorded once. The sequencing input was peripheral blood or thyroid tissue (not recorded which). The receptor set was obtained from an adult man with Graves' hyperthyroidism.

This clonotype has a count of ten or more. V usage is TRBV5-1 and J usage is TRBJ2-2, with D tentatively TRBD2 (5 bases). The V end was cut by 0 bases, the J end by 10 bases, with 13 bases between. Germline V gives CDR1 SGHRS, CDR2 YFSETQ. This CDR3 has 14 residues. CDR3 sequence reads: CASSLVVGEAELFF. The CDR3, as DNA: TGCGCCAGCAGCTTGGTGGTGGGAGAAGCGGAGCTGTTTTTT.

This clonotype was detected many times. This chain links TRBV7-8 with TRBJ1-5; TRBD1 agrees at 7 bases. The CDR3 contains 14 residues. V shed 6 bases and J 6 bases; nucleotides not matched to a gene: 8. Germline CDR1 reads SGHVS; CDR2 reads FQNEAQ. As DNA, the CDR3 is TGTGCCAGCAGGGCAGACCCAGGGGGTCAGCCCCAGCATTTT. Translation gives CASRADPGGQPQHF.

The V gene is TRBV7-9, the J gene TRBJ2-7; D gene uncertain. With the DNA end fitting TRBJ2-1 better, the J assignment may be wrong. This CDR3 is built from 16 residues. Germline V lookup: CDR1 SEHNR, CDR2 FQNEAQ (reference sequence). Written as DNA, the CDR3 is TGTGCCAGCAGCCAAGATCAGGCGAACTCCTACAATGAGCAGTTCTTC. This gives the protein CASSQDQANSYNEQFF.

In nucleotides, the CDR3 is TGTGCCAGCAGTGAATACCGGGGGGGTGATGATGAGCAGTTCTTC. Its translation: CASSEYRGGDDEQFF. V and J are TRBV7-8 and TRBJ2-5; the match to TRBD2 covers 8 bases. The J call is doubtful: the DNA matches TRBJ2-1 better. This CDR3 region has 15 residues. Per the germline V gene, CDR1 is SGHVS and CDR2 is FQNEAQ.

This clonotype was observed at least ten times. The chain combines TRBV2 with TRBJ1-4, with 9 bases identical to TRBD1. Germline V gives CDR1 SNHLY, CDR2 FYNNEI. The CDR3 is 16 amino acids. The trim removed 3 bases at V and 8 bases at J, leaving 10 bases unmatched. Here the CDR3 DNA reads TGTGCCAGCAGTGAGGACAGGGGCAGGATCTGGGAAAAACTGTTTTTT. Translated: CASSEDRGRIWEKLFF.

This clonotype has ten or more counts. J is TRBJ2-2 and V is TRBV10-2; D might be TRBD2 (6 bases). The CDR3 runs 14 residues. The germline gives CDR1 WSHSY, CDR2 SAAADI. Trimming took 6 bases from V and 5 from J, leaving 13 bases between them. The CDR3 DNA reads TGCGCCAGCAGGGAAGCGGGTGATACCGGGGAGCTGTTTTTT. It encodes CASREAGDTGELFF.

This clonotype came up many times. V is TRBV6-1 and J is TRBJ2-5, with D unresolved. This CDR3 comprises 13 residues. Trimming left V 2 bases short and J 7 bases short, with 11 bases between. Germline CDR1 reads MNHNS; CDR2 reads SASEGT. This chain's CDR3 is CASSESLPLTQYF. The CDR3 coding sequence is TGTGCCAGCAGTGAAAGCCTGCCCTTGACCCAGTACTTC.

This clonotype was seen repeatedly, ten times or more. The rearrangement joins TRBV20-1 to TRBJ2-5; a weak D match, TRBD2 (5 bases). The CDR3 contains 16 residues. Germline CDR1 is DFQATT and CDR2 is SNEGSKA (reference sequence). V dropped 2 bases and J dropped 1 base, with 17 bases sitting between them. CDR3 residues: CSARPLGGQVQETQYF. Here the CDR3 DNA reads TGCAGTGCTAGACCCCTAGGAGGCCAGGTCCAAGAGACCCAGTACTTC.

The chain carries TRBV25-1 and TRBJ2-7, with unresolved D. Looked up from germline, CDR1 is MGHDK and CDR2 is SYGVNS. V dropped 5 bases and J dropped 2 bases, with 13 bases sitting between them. The CDR3 sequence is 14 residues long. The CDR3 nucleotides read TGTGCCAGCAGTTTATTATTTCTTCCCTACGAGCAGTACTTC. The encoded protein is CASSLLFLPYEQYF.

This clonotype was recorded many times. The rearrangement uses TRBV25-1 and TRBJ1-4; unclear D gene. CDR1 MGHDK and CDR2 SYGVNS come from the germline V gene. V lost 9 bases and J 8 bases, leaving 13 bases between the germline ends. The CDR3 is 12 amino acids. The CDR3 DNA is TGTGCCAGTAAAGGGTTCAGGGAAAAACTGTTTTTT. It is translated as CASKGFREKLFF.

This clonotype was seen more than once but under ten times. The chain couples TRBV30 to TRBJ1-1; 9 nucleotides align to TRBD1. The germline V gene has CDR1 GTSNPN and CDR2 SVGIG (reference sequence). The length of the CDR3 is 11 residues. The J segment lost 10 bases and the V segment lost 3 bases, leaving 3 bases of the junction unmatched. In nucleotides, the CDR3 is TGTGCCTGGAGGGAACAGGGGGCAGCTTTCTTT. Translated: CAWREQGAAFF.

The J gene is TRBJ1-5, the V gene TRBV15; possible D gene TRBD1, 5 bases. The CDR3 covers 14 residues. Deletions cut 0 bases from V and 5 bases from J, with 8 bases between. CDR1 is LNHNV and CDR2 is YYDKDF in the germline V gene (reference sequence). The CDR3 spells CATSRDLGDQPQHF. As DNA, the CDR3 is TGTGCCACCAGCAGAGATCTGGGGGATCAGCCCCAGCATTTT.

The chain carries TRBV10-3 and TRBJ2-3; 9 bases align to TRBD1. V was clipped by 4 bases and J by 1 base; unmatched bases: 3. Germline lookup yields CDR1 ENHRY and CDR2 SYGVKD. CDR3 length: 15 residues. The CDR3 region is CAISATGGGTDTQYF. In DNA form, the CDR3 reads TGTGCCATCAGTGCAACAGGGGGCGGCACAGATACGCAGTATTTT.

This chain connects TRBV6-1 to TRBJ1-3, with TRBD1 as a possible D gene (6 bases). There are 15 residues in the CDR3. Germline V gives CDR1 MNHNS, CDR2 SASEGT. With 6 bases removed from V and 3 bases from J, the gap between germline ends came to 15 bases. The CDR3 DNA reads TGTGCCAGCAGGTCGGGGGGCGTTGGTGGAAACACCATATATTTT. As protein: CASRSGGVGGNTIYF.

This clonotype was counted at least ten times. The rearrangement uses TRBV29-1 and TRBJ2-7; TRBD2 aligns across 11 bases. This CDR3 contains 15 residues. The germline CDR1 and CDR2 sequences are SQVTM and ANQGSEA. V shed 6 bases, J shed 3 bases, and the junction held 10 bases outside the gene matches. The CDR3: CSVKQGTSGFYEQYF. CDR3 coding DNA: TGCAGCGTAAAACAAGGGACTAGCGGATTCTACGAGCAGTACTTC.

The chain carries TRBV24-1 and TRBJ2-7; 7 bases line up with TRBD1. The CDR3 has 15 amino acids. The V gene's germline CDR1 is KGHDR and CDR2 SFDVKD. V lost 11 bases and J lost 5; bases outside the gene matches: 17. The CDR3 DNA sequence: TGTGCCAGCAGCCACAGGGGACAGAAGGCGGACGAGCAGTACTTC. Translating it yields CASSHRGQKADEQYF.

In its sample, this clonotype was seen many times. The CDR3 nucleotides are TGTGCCACCAGTGACCGTCAAGGGTACGATCAGCCCCAGCATTTT. Protein sequence: CATSDRQGYDQPQHF. The chain uses TRBV24-1 and TRBJ1-5, with D hard to call. This CDR3 region has 15 residues. CDR1 is KGHDR, CDR2 SFDVKD, per germline. Trimming removed 4 bases from V and 5 bases from J, with 14 bases in between.

The rearrangement links TRBV19 to TRBJ2-7, with D possibly being TRBD2 (6 bases). V lost 1 base, J lost 6 bases, and 19 bases lay in between. CDR3 length: 16 amino acids. Germline V CDR1 and CDR2: LNHDA, SQIVND (reference sequence). The CDR3 sequence is CASSIGAGHPSGEQYF. CDR3 nucleotides: TGTGCCAGTAGTATAGGGGCGGGGCATCCTTCAGGCGAGCAGTACTTC.

On this clonotype itself: Given a much more abundant clone one base away, this may be a read error. This rearrangement joins TRBV6-5 to TRBJ2-7, with 7 bases that match TRBD1. Germline V gives CDR1 MNHEY, CDR2 SVGAGI. This CDR3 is 13 amino acids long. CDR3 sequence: CANSSTGSREQYF. CDR3 bases: TGTGCCAACAGTTCGACAGGGTCGCGCGAGCAGTACTTC.

There are many counts of this clonotype. The chain has TRBV11-3 and TRBJ2-5, with D perhaps matching TRBD2 (6 bases). CDR1 SGHNT and CDR2 YENEEA come from the germline V gene. The CDR3 totals 15 residues. The V and J ends lost 6 bases and 0 bases respectively, with 14 bases between them. Here the CDR3 DNA reads TGTGCCAGCAGACCCGGCGGGGAGTACCAAGAGACCCAGTACTTC. It specifies CASRPGGEYQETQYF.

In DNA, the CDR3 is TGTGCCTGGGCACATTTACTAGCGGGTACCTACGAGCAGTACTTC. Translation: CAWAHLLAGTYEQYF. The V call is TRBV30, the J call TRBJ2-7; TRBD2 agrees at 9 bases. Germline V gives CDR1 GTSNPN, CDR2 SVGIG (reference sequence). This CDR3 has 15 amino acids. V shed 5 bases, J shed 2 bases, and the junction held 10 bases outside the gene matches.

CDR3 region: CASSEQGVGQPQHF. The CDR3 nucleotides read TGCGCCAGCAGTGAACAGGGGGTCGGTCAGCCCCAGCATTTT. The V call is TRBV10-2, the J call TRBJ1-5, with 8 bases identical to TRBD1. J gave up 6 bases and V 3 bases, and 4 bases lay outside the gene matches. The CDR3 sequence is 14 residues long. Germline-derived CDR1 and CDR2 are WSHSY and SAAADI.

Many counts were recorded for this clonotype. V is TRBV3-1 and J is TRBJ1-2, with a tentative D call TRBD1 (5 bases). Trimming removed 1 base at V and 8 bases at J, with 11 bases between. CDR1 and CDR2 (germline): LGHDT, YNNKEL (reference sequence). The CDR3 contains 13 residues. The CDR3 here is CASSQVGGEGYTF. CDR3 DNA sequence: TGTGCCAGCAGCCAAGTGGGAGGGGAGGGCTACACCTTC.